The 13 T cell receptor beta chains in this list originate from one sample, sequenced in a study of blood T cell repertoires in COVID-19. Only in-frame clones appear in the TCRdb table, and some are missing; sequencing was by immunoSEQ multiplex PCR. The sample yields hundreds of thousands of clones, just under 90% seen once. The specimen was PBMCs or T cells enriched from blood (not recorded which). The receptors shown here come from a woman aged 25 to 45 with acute COVID-19.

The rearrangement joins TRBV19 to TRBJ1-5, with D possibly matching TRBD1 (6 bases). Germline V gene data show CDR1 as LNHDA and CDR2 as SQIVND (reference sequence). V lost 5 bases, J lost 6 bases, and 17 bases lay in between. This CDR3 has 15 amino acids. In DNA, the CDR3 is TGTGCCAGTAGTCCCCGGGGGGGGCCGGGTCAGCCCCAGCATTTT. Translated, it gives CASSPRGGPGQPQHF.

The V gene is TRBV14, the J gene TRBJ1-2; D gene unclear. Looked up from germline, CDR1 is SGHDN and CDR2 is FVKESK. The V gene lost 2 bases and the J gene lost 0 bases, with 13 bases spanning the gap. This CDR3 region has 16 residues. The CDR3 spells CASSQIDRLPNYGYTF. DNA for the CDR3: TGTGCCAGCAGCCAAATAGACCGACTACCTAACTATGGCTACACCTTC.

CDR3 loop: CASSQTRGSYEQYF. CDR3 nucleotide sequence: TGCGCCAGCAGCCAAACCCGGGGGTCCTACGAGCAGTACTTC. This chain links TRBV4-3 with TRBJ2-7; TRBD2 is a possible D gene (6 bases). The CDR3 length is 14 residues. V was cut by 2 bases and J by 1 base, with 9 bases left in between. CDR1 LGHNA and CDR2 YSLEER come from the germline V gene.

This chain links TRBV11-2 with TRBJ1-5, with D unresolved. Trimming stripped 2 bases from V and 4 bases from J, with 6 bases between. The CDR3 is 13 amino acids. In germline, CDR1 is SGHAT, CDR2 FQNNGV. CDR3 bases: TGTGCCAGCAGCTTATTCAGAAATCAGCCCCAGCATTTT. Protein product: CASSLFRNQPQHF.

The V call is TRBV7-2, the J call TRBJ2-1; 10 nucleotides align to TRBD2. Germline loops: CDR1 SGHTA, CDR2 FQGNSA. The CDR3 sequence is 17 residues long. V was clipped by 2 bases and J by 4 bases; unmatched bases: 8. CDR3 bases: TGTGCCAGCAGCTTACTTTTTCTGACTAGCGGGTACAATGAGCAGTTCTTC. Translated: CASSLLFLTSGYNEQFF.

The genes are TRBV7-8 and TRBJ2-1, with D maybe TRBD1 (5 bases). The CDR3 has 13 residues. Germline V gene lookup returns CDR1 SGHVS and CDR2 FQNEAQ. The ends were cut back, 7 bases at V and 4 bases at J, with 11 bases in the middle. CDR3 protein: CASTQGKYNEQFF. Written as DNA, the CDR3 is TGTGCCAGCACCCAGGGAAAGTACAATGAGCAGTTCTTC.

This sequence joins TRBV5-1 and TRBJ1-3; maybe TRBD1 (6 bases). The CDR3 totals 17 residues. V was clipped by 1 base and J by 0 bases, with 14 bases between them. Germline CDR1 and CDR2: SGHRS and YFSETQ. This CDR3 reads CASSLWKGTSSGNTIYF. CDR3 in DNA: TGCGCCAGCAGCTTGTGGAAAGGGACAAGCTCTGGAAACACCATATATTTT.

V and J are TRBV6-5 and TRBJ1-3; D gene ambiguous. V gave up 7 bases and J gave up 0 bases, with 13 bases separating them. Germline V gene sequence: CDR1 MNHEY, CDR2 SVGAGI. There are 15 residues in the CDR3. For the CDR3, the DNA is TGTGCCAGCATCCAAGGAGCCCGCTCTGGAAACACCATATATTTT. It is translated as CASIQGARSGNTIYF.

The chain joins TRBV2 to TRBJ1-4, with a tentative D call TRBD1 (6 bases). CDR3 length equals 15 residues. Germline V CDR1 and CDR2: SNHLY, FYNNEI. Trimming took 7 bases from V and 4 from J, leaving 16 bases between them. CDR3 region: CASTNVDRINEKLFF. In DNA, the CDR3 is TGTGCCAGCACTAACGTAGACAGGATTAATGAAAAACTGTTTTTT.

The chain couples TRBV5-4 to TRBJ1-2; TRBD1 matches at 9 bases. CDR3 length: 14 residues. Germline CDR1 is SGHNT and CDR2 is YYREEE (reference sequence). J was trimmed by 10 bases and V by 1 base; bases with no gene match: 8. CDR3 amino acids: CASSLPGQGFDYTF. The CDR3 bases are TGTGCCAGCAGCTTGCCGGGACAGGGTTTCGACTACACCTTC.

This clone turned up a few times. V and J are TRBV30 and TRBJ1-2; no firm D call. The CDR3 spans 12 residues. The V gene's germline CDR1 is GTSNPN and CDR2 SVGIG (reference sequence). V dropped 4 bases and J dropped 7 bases, with 13 bases sitting between them. The CDR3 DNA is TGTGCCTGGAAACCCTATACGTTTGGCTACACCTTC. Amino acids: CAWKPYTFGYTF.

This chain connects TRBV19 to TRBJ1-5; D may be TRBD1 (5 bases). The CDR3 has 15 amino acids. Germline values: CDR1 LNHDA, CDR2 SQIVND (reference sequence). Trimming took 1 base from V and 4 from J, leaving 11 bases between them. This CDR3 is CASSIVQGRNQPQHF. The CDR3 DNA is TGTGCCAGTAGTATAGTTCAGGGTCGGAATCAGCCCCAGCATTTT.

The chain links TRBV29-1 to TRBJ2-5, with D perhaps matching TRBD2 (5 bases). The V gene's germline CDR1 is SQVTM and CDR2 ANQGSEA. Trimming cost V 2 bases and J 5 bases, with 12 bases left between them. CDR3 size: 13 residues. Here the CDR3 DNA reads TGCAGCGTTGAAAGGACTCAAGGGGAGACCCAGTACTTC. Translating gives CSVERTQGETQYF.